This T cell receptor beta chain comes out of a study of blood T cell repertoires in COVID-19. Study background: Recovery meant two consecutive negative NP/OP PCR tests, professional clearance, or resolved symptoms.

As processed by the authors: The assay estimated nucleated cells by amplifying reference gene primers. Some clones are missing from TCRdb's copy, which holds only in-frame ones; the method was immunoSEQ multiplex PCR. V and J calls and clone size are as listed in that table; D and trimming were resolved from the DNA. The repertoire includes more than 120,000 clones, over 70% of them detected once, and 3% to 4% sits in the top ten. All enrollees were roughly 18 to 89 years old and from around 25 US areas. V gave up 4 bases and J gave up 4 bases, with 11 bases separating them. CDR3 length: 14 amino acids. Germline CDR1 MNHEY, CDR2 SVGEGT.

The rearrangement joins TRBV6-2 or TRBV6-3 to TRBJ1-5; D gene unclear. Sequenced input: PBMCs or T cells enriched from blood (not recorded which). This clonotype originated in a man aged 50 to 59 in a cohort exposed to, infected with or recovered from COVID-19 (not recorded which). CDR3 amino acids: CASSSSNFNQPQHF. The CDR3 bases are TGTGCCAGCAGTTCTAGCAATTTTAATCAGCCCCAGCATTTT.